Listed here are 3 T cell receptor beta chains from one sample, sequenced in a study of post-analysis software for immune sequencing data. Study findings and constraints: TRBV5-6, TRBV5-1 and TRBV20-1 belonged to a set of a handful of TRBV segments that were more frequent in patients than controls.

TCR beta libraries were prepared from cDNA with unique molecular identifiers. TCRdb re-analysed the PCR reads in MiXCR, keeping a single row per CDR3 protein. The sample includes approximately 690,000 distinct CDR3 sequences, roughly three fifths of them seen just once. These receptors have no known antigen. Sequenced input: blood. The source is a girl under 10 years old with multiple sclerosis.

The V call is TRBV5-1, the J call TRBJ2-6; TRBD1 or TRBD2 may be the D gene (5 bases each). V dropped 0 bases and J dropped 4 bases, with 11 bases sitting between them. This CDR3 spans 16 amino acids. Per germline, CDR1 SGHRS and CDR2 YFSETQ. CDR3 coding DNA: TGCGCCAGCAGCTTGGCCGGGGCAGCAGGGGCCAACGTCCTGACTTTC. Its translation is CASSLAGAAGANVLTF.

V usage is TRBV5-1 and J usage is TRBJ2-1, with D perhaps TRBD1 (6 bases). The length of the CDR3 is 15 residues. Germline V gene data show CDR1 as SGHRS and CDR2 as YFSETQ. V was trimmed by 1 base and J by 5 bases, leaving 13 bases between them. The CDR3, as DNA: TGCGCCAGCAGCTTGTGGGCAGGGGATAACAATGAGCAGTTCTTC. Translation gives CASSLWAGDNNEQFF.

The gene calls are TRBV19 and TRBJ2-7; possibly TRBD2 for D (6 bases). V dropped 7 bases and J dropped 0 bases, with 13 bases sitting between them. The CDR3 totals 14 residues. The germline gives CDR1 LNHDA, CDR2 SQIVND (reference sequence). CDR3 in amino acids: CASTGSGRSYEQYF. The CDR3 DNA is TGTGCCAGTACCGGTAGCGGTCGCTCCTACGAGCAGTACTTC.